This TCR beta chain was found in a study of T cell changes during pregnancy in multiple sclerosis. Only one count was recorded for this clone. Produced via immunoSEQ multiplex PCR; TCRdb's table is partial and in-frame only. The profile covers 70,000 to 100,000 clones, with 85% to 95% appearing a single time and approximately 4.7% taken by the ten largest. The CDR3 length is 16 residues. Trimming pared 6 bases from V and 7 bases from J, leaving 27 bases between. The germline V gene encodes CDR1 SQVTM and CDR2 ANQGSEA. The starting material was peripheral blood, obtained in the first trimester of pregnancy. The receptor's source is a female donor with multiple sclerosis, enrolled in a pregnancy study. The chain recombines TRBV29-1 with TRBJ1-2; possible D gene TRBD1, 6 bases. DNA of the CDR3: TGCAGCGTCGCTCCACAGGGACCTGGCTCCCCGGTTGGCTACACCTTC. It translates to CSVAPQGPGSPVGYTF.